This is a list of T cell receptor beta chains from one sample in a study of control samples from healthy donors and cancer patients. Libraries were prepared by immunoSEQ multiplex PCR; TCRdb keeps only in-frame clonotypes and omits some of them. Altogether under 150,000 clones are present, around 89% being singletons, with the ten largest covering about 2.5%. The sample was blood. The source is a woman in her sixties or seventies in good health. CDR3s include the opening cysteine and the closing phenylalanine or tryptophan.

j_call v_call cdr3_aa
TRBJ2-7 TRBV11-1 CASSLRDSGLEQYF
TRBJ1-4 TRBV6-1 CASSGQSGSATNEKLFF
TRBJ2-1 TRBV10-2 CASSEGRGGGYNEQFF
TRBJ1-2 TRBV11-2 CASSPQGNHGYTF
TRBJ2-1 TRBV6-5 CASRRTSGGGNEQFF
TRBJ1-3 TRBV3-1/TRBV3-2 CASSQKMGGGLTRSGNTIYF
TRBJ1-5 TRBV6-5 CASQRLGAQPQHF
TRBJ1-2 TRBV5-4 CASSPGGTDGYTF
TRBJ2-5 TRBV5-4 CASSLGVSGQETQYF
TRBJ1-5 TRBV19 CASTPSGPGWDPNQPQHF
TRBJ1-2 TRBV19 CASTLGQGLGYGYTF
TRBJ1-4 TRBV5-1 CASSFSTDNEKLLF
TRBJ2-7 TRBV4-3 CASSQDPGTDYYEQYF
TRBJ2-5 TRBV24-1 CATTQKTQYF
TRBJ2-2 TRBV19 CASSVTNTGELFF
TRBJ2-1 TRBV5-1 CASSLAGAHSYNEQFF
TRBJ1-2 TRBV6-5 CASNTGFFGYTF
TRBJ1-5 TRBV5-1 CASSLGTDPIGGNQPQHF
TRBJ1-1 TRBV19 CASKIISANRDIGVAFF
TRBJ1-1 TRBV27 CASSLSAQGHTEAFF
TRBJ2-5 TRBV14 CASSQPKPLAGGVQETQYF
TRBJ1-1 TRBV19 CASRQRGQNTEAFF
TRBJ2-1 TRBV12-3/TRBV12-4 CASRVEMHNEQFF
TRBJ2-3 TRBV5-4 CASSLDGTYTDTQYF
TRBJ1-6 TRBV28 CASSSSGIQAAPLHF
TRBJ2-3 TRBV11-2 CASSSYPAPGSPDTQYF
TRBJ2-7 TRBV3-1/TRBV3-2 CASSPGQGWYEQYF
TRBJ1-3 TRBV10-3 CAITPDSSGNTIYF
TRBJ1-4 TRBV3-1/TRBV3-2 CASSRPGEKLFF
TRBJ1-6 TRBV6-5 CASSYGWNSPLHF
TRBJ2-3 TRBV27 CASSLRRLAFQDTQYF
TRBJ1-5 TRBV2 CASVGANQPQHF
TRBJ1-1 TRBV2 CASSGPGSISTEAFF
TRBJ1-2 TRBV5-1 CASSRSMDRGNLFGGYTF
TRBJ1-6 TRBV6-4 CASSLEGDSPLHF
TRBJ2-1 TRBV6-1 CASSEAGRGGGEQFF
TRBJ1-5 TRBV7-9 CASSPHGGNQPQHF